This entry features one TCR beta chain sequence. Its antigen is undetermined. The data were taken from a study of T cell clones after liver transplantation. Whole-study results and caveats: In a couple of subjects, few donor cells limited the measurable donor-reactive repertoire.

The CDR3 consists of 14 residues. Between the trimmed V and J ends, which lost 3 bases and 4 bases, there was a span of 12 bases. From germline, CDR1 is KGHSH and CDR2 LQKENI. Profiled with immunoSEQ multiplex PCR; TCRdb holds only in-frame clones, not every one. This table holds 65,000 to 70,000 clones, 80% to 95% found once. The gene calls are TRBV18 and TRBJ2-5; D gene uncertain. The TCR comes from a human patient who received a liver transplant. The graft donor may be the source of some T cells. Sequencing used CD4+ T cells from blood, obtained roughly 25 months after liver transplant. Written as DNA, the CDR3 is TGTGCCAGCTCACCCGTGCCCAAGGGAGAGACCCAGTACTTC. This gives the protein CASSPVPKGETQYF.